The entry that follows covers one T cell receptor (beta chain) sequence. Its antigen is not identified. Cultured CD4+ T-cell DNA underwent Oncomine TCR Beta short-read sequencing. The genomic DNA was obtained from cultured CD4+ T cells by extraction with the QIAamp micro DNA kit. TCRdb reanalysed the PCR reads using MiXCR and keeps one entry per CDR3 protein. The sample yields about 22,000 distinct CDR3 sequences, around 68% seen once. Treatment of the sample: roughly nine-day PBMC culture with coronavirus spike peptide pools or control peptides (ViraFEST assay). Via ViraFEST, peptide pools expanded antigen-specific T cells before TCR sequencing. This sample was taken from a study of vaccination and CD4 T cells after COVID-19. Study in general: In culture, cells were exposed to overlapping spike peptides from SARS-CoV-2, HCoV-NL63, HCoV-OC43 and HCoV-229E.

The receptor comes from a human donor who received a COVID-19 vaccine. This material consisted of CD4+ T cells from blood, cultured in vitro, taken before SARS-CoV-2 vaccination.

CDR3 residues: CASSQEPGRPPLYGYTF. The CDR3 DNA reads as TGCGCCAGCAGTCAGGAACCCGGACGCCCTCCCCTCTATGGCTACACCTTC. The chain is built from TRBV23-1 and TRBJ1-2; no clear D gene. TRBV23-1 is an ORF, with its function uncertain. V shed 3 bases and J shed 4 bases, with 21 bases lying between them. The CDR3 loop spans 17 amino acids.